This entry is about one TCR beta chain. Its antigen is unidentified. This clone may be a read error of a much larger clone one base away. This sample was taken from a study of T-cell reconstitution after alpha-beta-depleted transplantation in children. Unique molecular identifiers were incorporated during preparation of the TCRbeta library. Each CDR3 protein is one row after TCRdb ran MiXCR on the PCR reads. In the table there are about 260,000 distinct CDR3 sequences, 6.5% to 10% of which are singletons. Study results and caveats: Several hundred expanded graft clones reportedly supplied alpha-beta T cells about two months after transplant. T-cell counts and diversity were attributed mostly to newly produced T cells one year after transplant. Some patients' high day-60 TCRbeta diversity was traced to surviving recipient T cells and thymic progenitors.

This CDR3 spans 13 amino acids. Trimming left V 4 bases short and J 10 bases short, with 15 bases between. CDR1 and CDR2 from the germline V gene are SGDLS and YYNGEE. The chain recombines TRBV9 with TRBJ2-1; D is perhaps TRBD1 (6 bases). The sequencing used PBMCs, mostly from graft donor cells, collected 180 days after TCRalphabeta/CD19-depleted stem cell transplant. The origin of this receptor is a male patient aged 10-17 years who had a stem cell transplant for acute lymphoblastic leukemia, so the T cells may come from the graft donor. The DNA of the CDR3 is TGTGCCAGCAGCATCAACTCGGACAGAGAGCAGTTCTTC. It specifies CASSINSDREQFF.